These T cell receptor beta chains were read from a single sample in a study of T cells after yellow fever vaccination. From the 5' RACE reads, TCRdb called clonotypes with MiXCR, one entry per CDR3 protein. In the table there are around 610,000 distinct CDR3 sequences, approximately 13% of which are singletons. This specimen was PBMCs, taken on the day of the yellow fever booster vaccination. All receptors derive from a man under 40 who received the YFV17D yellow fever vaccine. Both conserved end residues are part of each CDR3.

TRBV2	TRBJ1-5	CASSPLKQGLVEQPQHF
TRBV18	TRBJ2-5	CASSPLIETQYF
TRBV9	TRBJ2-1	CASSVPSGGDMGEQFF
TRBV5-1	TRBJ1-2	CASSLEVTGAHGYTF
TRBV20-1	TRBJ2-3	CSASGLRHTDTQYF
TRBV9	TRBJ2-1	CASSAGLPGRNEQFF
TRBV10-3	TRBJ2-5	CAISVQGEETQYF
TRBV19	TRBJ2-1	CASRVQGSSEQFF
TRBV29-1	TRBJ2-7	CSARDSLGSEQYF
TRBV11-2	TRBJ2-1	CASSLSPGVGNEQFF
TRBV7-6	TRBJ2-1	CASSSWTGSYNEQFF
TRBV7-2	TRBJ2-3	CASSPRTERDTQYF
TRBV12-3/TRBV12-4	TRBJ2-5	CASTPRGARETQYF
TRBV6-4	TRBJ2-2	CASVRAGGDPGELFF
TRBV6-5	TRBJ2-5	CASSWTAQETQYF
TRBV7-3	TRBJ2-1	CASSSIGRERAYPEQFF
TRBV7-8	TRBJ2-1	CASTSSSYNEQFF
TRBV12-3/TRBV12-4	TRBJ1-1	CASREGNPLTEAFF
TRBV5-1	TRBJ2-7	CASSLAPGNDKYF
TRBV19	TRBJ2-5	CASSNGRLQETQYF
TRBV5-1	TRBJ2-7	CASSRGTSFSRDSYEQYF
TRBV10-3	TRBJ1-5	CAISPDSYSNQPQHF
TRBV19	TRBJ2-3	CASSDQTGRTDTQYF
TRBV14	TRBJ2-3	CASSQRRETWDTQYF
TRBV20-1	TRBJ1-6	CSASVRSSYNSPLHF
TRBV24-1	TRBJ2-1	CATSDFTGGLWEQFF
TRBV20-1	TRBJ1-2	CSTLVQGARSYTF
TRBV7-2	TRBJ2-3	CASSLGGSLGLTDTQYF
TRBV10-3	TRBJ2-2	CAISESGTGELFF